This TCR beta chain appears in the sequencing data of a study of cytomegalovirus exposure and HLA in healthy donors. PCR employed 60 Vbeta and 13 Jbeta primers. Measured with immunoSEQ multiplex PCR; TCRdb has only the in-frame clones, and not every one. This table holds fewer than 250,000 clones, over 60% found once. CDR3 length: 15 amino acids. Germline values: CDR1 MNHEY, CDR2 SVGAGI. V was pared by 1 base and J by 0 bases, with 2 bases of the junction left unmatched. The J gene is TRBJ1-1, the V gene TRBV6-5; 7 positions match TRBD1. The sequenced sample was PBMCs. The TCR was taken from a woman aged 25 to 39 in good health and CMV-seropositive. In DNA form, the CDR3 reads TGTGCCAGCAGTTACTACGGGACAGTGAACACTGAAGCTTTCTTT. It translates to CASSYYGTVNTEAFF.